The present TCR beta chain was sequenced within a study of T cells after posttransplantation cyclophosphamide. Whole-study findings and limits: Donor-recipient repertoire similarity was low at 1-2 months, rising over year one.

Sequenced by immunoSEQ multiplex PCR; TCRdb stores in-frame clones only, minus some. The repertoire holds fewer than 60,000 clones, with roughly 94% as singletons. On this clone itself: Antigen: not known.

V lost 3 bases to trimming and J lost 3 bases, with 5 bases between them. Germline CDR1 is MNHEY and CDR2 is SMNVEV (reference sequence). The CDR3 has 13 amino acids. This TCR came from a woman aged 25 to 39 in good health and a related stem cell transplant donor. The chain employs TRBV27 and TRBJ2-2; D remains ambiguous. What was sequenced was PBMCs. CDR3 bases: TGTGCCAGCAGTTTGACTTACACCGGGGAGCTGTTTTTT. Amino acid sequence: CASSLTYTGELFF.